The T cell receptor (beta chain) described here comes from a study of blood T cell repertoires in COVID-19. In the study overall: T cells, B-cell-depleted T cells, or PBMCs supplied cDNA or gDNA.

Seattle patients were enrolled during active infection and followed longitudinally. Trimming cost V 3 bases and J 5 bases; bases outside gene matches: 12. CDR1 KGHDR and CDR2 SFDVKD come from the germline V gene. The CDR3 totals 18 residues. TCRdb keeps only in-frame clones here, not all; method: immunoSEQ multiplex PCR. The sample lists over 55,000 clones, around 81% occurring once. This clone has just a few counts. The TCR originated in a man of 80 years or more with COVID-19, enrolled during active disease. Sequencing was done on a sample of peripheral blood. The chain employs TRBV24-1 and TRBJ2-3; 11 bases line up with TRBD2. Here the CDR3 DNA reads TGTGCCACCAGTGATCCTAGTGTTAGCGGGAGGGCAGGAGATACGCAGTATTTT. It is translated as CATSDPSVSGRAGDTQYF.